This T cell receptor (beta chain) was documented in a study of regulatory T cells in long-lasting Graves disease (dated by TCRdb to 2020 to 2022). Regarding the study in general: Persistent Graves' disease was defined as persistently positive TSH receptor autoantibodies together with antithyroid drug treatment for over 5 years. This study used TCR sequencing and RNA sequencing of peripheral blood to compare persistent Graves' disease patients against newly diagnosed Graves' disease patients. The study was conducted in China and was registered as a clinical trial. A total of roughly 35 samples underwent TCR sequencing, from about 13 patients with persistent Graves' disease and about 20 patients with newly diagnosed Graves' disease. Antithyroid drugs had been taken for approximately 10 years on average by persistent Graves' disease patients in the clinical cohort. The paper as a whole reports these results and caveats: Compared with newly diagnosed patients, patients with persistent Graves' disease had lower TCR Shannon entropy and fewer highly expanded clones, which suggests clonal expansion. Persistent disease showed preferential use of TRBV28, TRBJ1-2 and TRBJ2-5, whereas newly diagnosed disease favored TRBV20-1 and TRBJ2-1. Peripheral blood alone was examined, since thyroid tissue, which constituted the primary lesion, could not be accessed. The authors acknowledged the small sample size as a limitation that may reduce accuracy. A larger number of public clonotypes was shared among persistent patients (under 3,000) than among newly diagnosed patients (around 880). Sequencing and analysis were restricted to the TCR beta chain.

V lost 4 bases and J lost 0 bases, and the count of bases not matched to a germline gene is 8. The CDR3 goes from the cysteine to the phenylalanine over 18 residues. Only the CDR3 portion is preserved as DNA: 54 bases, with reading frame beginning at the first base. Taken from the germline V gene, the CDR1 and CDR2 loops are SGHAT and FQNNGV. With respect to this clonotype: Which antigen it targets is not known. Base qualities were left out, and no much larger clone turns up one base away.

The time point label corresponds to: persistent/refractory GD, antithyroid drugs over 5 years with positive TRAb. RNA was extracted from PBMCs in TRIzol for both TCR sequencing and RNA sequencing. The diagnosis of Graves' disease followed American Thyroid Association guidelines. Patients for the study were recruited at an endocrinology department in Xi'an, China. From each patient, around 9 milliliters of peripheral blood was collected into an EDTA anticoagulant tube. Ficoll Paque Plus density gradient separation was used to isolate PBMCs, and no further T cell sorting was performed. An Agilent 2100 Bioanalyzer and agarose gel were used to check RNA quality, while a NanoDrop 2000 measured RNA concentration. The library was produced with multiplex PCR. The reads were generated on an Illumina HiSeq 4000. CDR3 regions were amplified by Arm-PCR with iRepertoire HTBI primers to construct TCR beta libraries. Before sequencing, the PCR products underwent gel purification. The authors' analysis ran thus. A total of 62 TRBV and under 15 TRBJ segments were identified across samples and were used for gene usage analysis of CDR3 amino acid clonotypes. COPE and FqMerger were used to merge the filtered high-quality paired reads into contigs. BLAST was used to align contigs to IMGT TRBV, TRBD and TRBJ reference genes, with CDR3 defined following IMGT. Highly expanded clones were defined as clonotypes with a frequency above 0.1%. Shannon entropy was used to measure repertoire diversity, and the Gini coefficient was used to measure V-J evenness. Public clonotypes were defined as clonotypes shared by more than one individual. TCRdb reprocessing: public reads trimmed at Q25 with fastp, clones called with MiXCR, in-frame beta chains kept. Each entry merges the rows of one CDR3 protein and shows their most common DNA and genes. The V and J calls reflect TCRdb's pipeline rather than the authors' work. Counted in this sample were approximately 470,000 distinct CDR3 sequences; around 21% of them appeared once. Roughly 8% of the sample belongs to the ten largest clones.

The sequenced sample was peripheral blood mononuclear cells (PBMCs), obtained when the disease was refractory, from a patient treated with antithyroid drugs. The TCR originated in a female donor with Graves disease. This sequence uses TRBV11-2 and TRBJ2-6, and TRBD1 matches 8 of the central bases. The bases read TGTGCCAGCAGCTCACGTGGACAGGGCGACTCTGGGGCCAACGTCCTGACTTTC. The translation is CASSSRGQGDSGANVLTF.